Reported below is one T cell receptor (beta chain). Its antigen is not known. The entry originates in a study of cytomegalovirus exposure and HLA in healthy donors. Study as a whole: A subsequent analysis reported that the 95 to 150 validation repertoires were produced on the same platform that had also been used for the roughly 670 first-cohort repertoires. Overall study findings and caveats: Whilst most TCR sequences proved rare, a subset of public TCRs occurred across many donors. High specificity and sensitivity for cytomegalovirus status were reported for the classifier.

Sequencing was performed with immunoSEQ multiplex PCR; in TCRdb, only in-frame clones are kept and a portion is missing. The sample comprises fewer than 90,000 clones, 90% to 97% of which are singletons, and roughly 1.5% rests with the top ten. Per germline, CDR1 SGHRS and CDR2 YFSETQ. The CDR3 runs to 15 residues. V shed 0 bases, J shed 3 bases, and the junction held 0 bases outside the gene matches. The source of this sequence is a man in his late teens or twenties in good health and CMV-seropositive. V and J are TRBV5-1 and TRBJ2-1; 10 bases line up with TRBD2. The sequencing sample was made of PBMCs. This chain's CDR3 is CASSLGTSGYNEQFF. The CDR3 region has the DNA TGCGCCAGCAGCTTGGGGACTAGCGGCTACAATGAGCAGTTCTTC.